These 29 T cell receptor beta chains came from one sample sequenced in a study of T cells in Graves' hyperthyroidism and ophthalmopathy. Researchers took RNA transcripts and amplified the TCR beta CDR3 regions from them. First-round RT-PCR with HTBI primers amplified the TCR CDR3 region. TCRdb re-analysed the multiplex PCR reads in MiXCR, keeping a single row per CDR3 protein. The repertoire holds about 530,000 distinct CDR3 sequences, more than 15% seen once, with 17% in the top ten. The sequenced sample was blood. The receptors here all came from a woman under 30 with Graves' ophthalmopathy.

The table lists this clonotype with many counts. This rearrangement joins TRBV20-1 to TRBJ2-5; D unresolved. From germline, CDR1 is DFQATT and CDR2 SNEGSKA (reference sequence). The CDR3 sequence is 11 residues long. The V and J ends lost 6 bases and 8 bases respectively, with 13 bases between them. CDR3 sequence: CSAAPSGTQYF. For the CDR3, the DNA is TGCAGTGCGGCGCCCAGTGGAACCCAGTACTTC.

This clonotype has just a few counts. The chain couples TRBV7-2 to TRBJ2-3, with 16 nucleotides matching TRBD2. Germline V gene lookup returns CDR1 SGHTA and CDR2 FQGNSA. The CDR3 sequence is 19 residues long. With V trimmed by 5 bases and J by 6 bases, 14 bases remained unmatched. The CDR3 region is CASSPGGTSGGGAMDTQYF. In DNA, the CDR3 is TGTGCCAGCAGCCCCGGGGGGACTAGCGGGGGGGGAGCCATGGATACGCAGTATTTT.

This clonotype came up many times. V and J are TRBV7-2 and TRBJ1-1, with 7 bases identical to TRBD1. This CDR3 contains 14 residues. Germline V gives CDR1 SGHTA, CDR2 FQGNSA. V shed 6 bases and J 1 base; nucleotides not matched to a gene: 5. The CDR3 coding sequence is TGTGCCAGCAGTTACTCAGGGGGGAACACTGAAGCTTTCTTT. This translates into CASSYSGGNTEAFF.

The chain links TRBV7-9 to TRBJ1-3; D might be TRBD1 (5 bases). This CDR3 is 15 amino acids long. Germline V gene lookup returns CDR1 SEHNR and CDR2 FQNEAQ (reference sequence). V shed 3 bases and J shed 0 bases, with 9 bases lying between them. The CDR3 DNA reads TGTGCCAGCAGCTTCCCAGGGTTCTCTGGAAACACCATATATTTT. It codes for CASSFPGFSGNTIYF. Looking up the rest from reference TRBV7-9 and TRBJ1-3 gives the full variable domain: DTGVSQNPRHKITKRGQNVTFRCDPISEHNRLYWYRQTLGQGPEFLTYFQNEAQLEKSRLLSDRFSAERPKGSFSTLEIQRTEQGDSAMYLCASSFPGFSGNTIYFGEGSWLTVV.

This clonotype was seen at least ten times. V is TRBV11-2 and J is TRBJ1-1, with unresolved D. The V gene's germline CDR1 is SGHAT and CDR2 FQNNGV. V dropped 5 bases and J dropped 0 bases, with 10 bases sitting between them. The CDR3 extends over 14 amino acids. The CDR3 region is CASSRSGLNTEAFF. The CDR3 DNA reads TGTGCCAGCAGCCGTTCCGGGTTGAACACTGAAGCTTTCTTT.

Only a few counts were recorded for this clonotype. The rearrangement uses TRBV12-3 or TRBV12-4 and TRBJ2-5, with 9 bases fitting TRBD1. CDR3 length: 16 residues. After removal of 6 bases from V and 5 bases from J, the junction contained 13 bases not matched to a gene. In nucleotides, the CDR3 is TGTGCCAGCAGCCAAACCGGGACAGGGTTAGAGGAGACCCAGTACTTC. It codes for CASSQTGTGLEETQYF.

At least ten counts were recorded for this clonotype. The chain uses TRBV20-1 and TRBJ1-5, with a tentative D call TRBD1 (5 bases). Germline V CDR1 and CDR2: DFQATT, SNEGSKA (reference sequence). With 0 bases removed from V and 4 bases from J, the gap between germline ends came to 10 bases. The CDR3 contains 14 residues. CDR3 amino acids: CSARDWGRNQPQHF. The CDR3 DNA follows: TGCAGTGCTAGAGATTGGGGCCGGAATCAGCCCCAGCATTTT.

The V gene is TRBV7-9, the J gene TRBJ2-1; TRBD1 matches 7 bases. CDR3 size: 20 residues. Germline loops: CDR1 SEHNR, CDR2 FQNEAQ (reference sequence). V lost 5 bases to trimming and J lost 1 base; unmatched junction nucleotides: 20. CDR3 residues: CASSLQRTRQGRPSYNEQFF. CDR3 nucleotide sequence: TGTGCCAGCAGCCTCCAAAGAACACGACAGGGAAGGCCGTCCTACAATGAGCAGTTCTTC.

This clonotype was recorded at least ten times. J is TRBJ2-2 and V is TRBV7-2; weak D call: TRBD1 (6 bases). Looked up from germline, CDR1 is SGHTA and CDR2 is FQGNSA. This CDR3 has 15 amino acids. V lost 3 bases to trimming and J lost 3 bases, with 11 bases between them. CDR3 coding DNA: TGTGCCAGCAGCTTCCAGGACAGTTACACCGGGGAGCTGTTTTTT. Protein product: CASSFQDSYTGELFF.

Regarding this clonotype: Since a much larger clone is just one base distant, this may be a read error. This chain uses TRBV13 with TRBJ2-7; D not certain. CDR3 size: 12 residues. Between the trimmed V and J ends, which lost 3 bases and 2 bases, there was a span of 5 bases. Germline V lookup: CDR1 PRHDT, CDR2 FYEKMQ (reference sequence). The CDR3 protein is CASSFATYEQYF. CDR3 in DNA: TGTGCCAGCAGCTTTGCCACCTACGAGCAGTACTTC. Supplemented by reference TRBV13 and TRBJ2-7, the full variable domain reads AAGVIQSPRHLIKEKRETATLKCYPIPRHDTVYWYQQGPGQDPQFLISFYEKMQSDKGSIPDRFSAQQFSDYHSELNMSSLELGDSALYFCASSFATYEQYFGPGTRLTVT.

This clonotype was found a few times. The J gene is TRBJ2-1, the V gene TRBV29-1, with 9 nucleotides matching TRBD2. V lost 0 bases, J lost 8 bases, and 14 bases stayed unmatched. The length of the CDR3 is 17 residues. The germline CDR1 and CDR2 sequences are SQVTM and ANQGSEA. The CDR3 region is CSVEDLRAGLAADEQFF. CDR3 sequence (DNA): TGCAGCGTTGAAGATCTTCGGGCGGGACTAGCCGCCGATGAGCAGTTCTTC.

A word on this clonotype: A much larger clone lies one base from this, so it may be a read error. V is TRBV6-2 or TRBV6-3 and J is TRBJ1-5; D gene uncertain. This CDR3 region has 18 residues. Trimming removed 5 bases at V and 2 bases at J, with 22 bases between. Germline-derived CDR1 and CDR2 are MNHEY and SVGEGT. The CDR3 protein is CASSESPGRGKGNQPQHF. The CDR3 nucleotides are TGTGCCAGCAGTGAGTCGCCGGGCCGAGGGAAGGGCAATCAGCCCCAGCATTTT.

This clonotype was counted a few times. This rearrangement joins TRBV2 to TRBJ1-5; no firm D call. Trimming removed 5 bases at V and 0 bases at J, with 11 bases between. CDR1 and CDR2 from the germline V gene are SNHLY and FYNNEI. This CDR3 has 15 amino acids. The DNA for the CDR3 is TGTGCCAGCAGTAGGACCGATAATAGCAATCAGCCCCAGCATTTT. As protein: CASSRTDNSNQPQHF.

In its sample, this clonotype was seen many times. The rearrangement joins TRBV5-5 to TRBJ1-6, with 9 bases identical to TRBD1. This CDR3 comprises 15 residues. V lost 4 bases and J lost 8; bases outside the gene matches: 7. Germline V lookup: CDR1 SGHKS, CDR2 YYEKEE (reference sequence). The CDR3 nucleotides read TGTGCCAGCAGCCCAGGACAGGGGAGTTATTCACCCCTCCACTTT. Its translation is CASSPGQGSYSPLHF. Full variable domain (remainder filled in from reference TRBV5-5 and TRBJ1-6): DAGVTQSPTHLIKTRGQQVTLRCSPISGHKSVSWYQQVLGQGPQFIFQYYEKEERGRGNFPDRFSARQFPNYSSELNVNALLLGDSALYLCASSPGQGSYSPLHFGNGTRLTVT.

The chain has TRBV15 and TRBJ1-2; no firm D call. The CDR3 sequence is 18 residues long. The germline V gene encodes CDR1 LNHNV and CDR2 YYDKDF (reference sequence). Trimming pared 1 base from V and 2 bases from J, leaving 20 bases between. The CDR3 DNA sequence: TGTGCCACCAGCAGAGTTATCCTTACAAGGGAATACAACTATGGCTACACCTTC. This sequence encodes CATSRVILTREYNYGYTF.

Worth noting for this clonotype: This sequence may be a read error, since a much larger clone differs from it by one base. This chain connects TRBV28 to TRBJ1-2; TRBD1 agrees at 12 bases. Germline V CDR1 and CDR2: MDHEN, SYDVKM. This CDR3 region has 14 residues. CDR3 in DNA: TGTGCCAGCAGTAGGGACAGGGGGCAACGAGGCTACGCCTTC. Encoded protein: CASSRDRGQRGYAF.

This clonotype was counted a few times. The chain is built from TRBV30 and TRBJ1-2; D is possibly TRBD1 (6 bases). The CDR3 runs 14 residues. Germline values: CDR1 GTSNPN, CDR2 SVGIG (reference sequence). Trimming removed 1 base at V and 6 bases at J, with 15 bases between. DNA for the CDR3: TGTGCCTGGAGTGAGAGTCGGGGGGGCGATGGCTACACCTTC. Its protein is CAWSESRGGDGYTF. The variable domain in full, with the rest retrieved from reference TRBV30 and TRBJ1-2, is SQTIHQWPATLVQPVGSPLSLECTVEGTSNPNLYWYRQAAGRGLQLLFYSVGIGQISSEVPQNLSASRPQDRQFILSSKKLLLSDSGFYLCAWSESRGGDGYTFGSGTRLTVV.

V gene TRBV9 combines with J gene TRBJ2-3; D is uncertain. This CDR3 is 15 amino acids long. Germline assignment: CDR1 SGDLS and CDR2 YYNGEE. V lost 4 bases to trimming and J lost 2 bases, with 14 bases between them. The CDR3 is CASSPIATPTDTQYF. Here the CDR3 DNA reads TGTGCCAGCAGCCCGATCGCAACCCCCACAGATACGCAGTATTTT.

This rearrangement joins TRBV28 to TRBJ2-1, with 7 bases that match TRBD2. The CDR3 totals 19 residues. Germline CDR1 and CDR2: MDHEN and SYDVKM. Trimming cost V 3 bases and J 8 bases; bases outside gene matches: 22. CDR3 protein: CASSFPGSTGDWEGYEQFF. The CDR3 bases are TGTGCCAGCAGTTTTCCGGGTTCGACCGGGGACTGGGAGGGTTATGAGCAGTTCTTC.

This clonotype was counted many times. The rearrangement uses TRBV5-1 and TRBJ1-1, with 9 bases identical to TRBD1. Losses at the gene ends were 0 bases for V and 5 bases for J; bases not matched to a gene: 5. The germline V gene has CDR1 SGHRS and CDR2 YFSETQ. The CDR3 has 15 residues. CDR3 in amino acids: CASSLAGTGKTEAFF. In nucleotides, the CDR3 is TGCGCCAGCAGCTTGGCCGGGACAGGGAAAACTGAAGCTTTCTTT.

The chain carries TRBV5-4 and TRBJ1-1; 8 bases are a match to TRBD1. With V trimmed by 4 bases and J by 7 bases, 15 bases remained unmatched. Germline CDR1 reads SGHNT; CDR2 reads YYREEE (reference sequence). The CDR3 is made up of 16 amino acids. CDR3 amino acids: CASSQNLGQGPFEAFF. The DNA for the CDR3 is TGTGCCAGCAGCCAAAACCTAGGACAGGGCCCTTTTGAAGCTTTCTTT.

The J gene is TRBJ1-2, the V gene TRBV5-1; TRBD1 is a possible D gene (6 bases). Germline V gene sequence: CDR1 SGHRS, CDR2 YFSETQ. There are 15 residues in the CDR3. Deletions cut 2 bases from V and 7 bases from J, with 18 bases between. The CDR3 nucleotides read TGCGCCAGCAGCTTCGACTCCAGGGGTAGCGGTGGCTACACCTTC. Protein: CASSFDSRGSGGYTF.

This clonotype was counted many times. The V gene is TRBV11-2, the J gene TRBJ2-7; 12 positions match TRBD2. Germline CDR1 and CDR2: SGHAT and FQNNGV. There are 16 residues in the CDR3. With 4 bases clipped from V and 0 bases from J, the junction kept 4 bases outside the gene matches. The CDR3 DNA reads TGTGCCAGCAGCTCATGGACTAGCGGGGACTCCTACGAGCAGTACTTC. Protein product: CASSSWTSGDSYEQYF.

In this sample, this clonotype turned up many times. V gene TRBV7-2 combines with J gene TRBJ1-4; D is unresolved. The CDR3 has 14 amino acids. Trimming stripped 5 bases from V and 7 bases from J, with 14 bases between. The V gene's germline CDR1 is SGHTA and CDR2 FQGNSA. CDR3 in amino acids: CASSPLAGSEKLFF. In DNA form, the CDR3 reads TGTGCCAGCAGCCCACTGGCAGGTAGTGAAAAACTGTTTTTT.

This clonotype was observed a handful of times. The chain couples TRBV6-5 to TRBJ1-2; D is unresolved. Germline V CDR1 and CDR2: MNHEY, SVGAGI. V lost 4 bases and J lost 4, with 10 bases in between. The CDR3 has 13 residues. CDR3 nucleotides: TGTGCCAGCAGTTCGGACGGGCCCTATGGCTACACCTTC. This codes for CASSSDGPYGYTF.

About this clonotype itself: This may come from a read error, since a much larger clone is one base off. This sequence joins TRBV12-3 or TRBV12-4 and TRBJ1-5; no clear D. This CDR3 region has 12 residues. The ends were cut back, 4 bases at V and 6 bases at J, with 7 bases in the middle. The CDR3 loop reads CASSSSSQPQHF. CDR3 sequence (DNA): TGTGCCAGCAGTTCCTCTTCTCAGCCCCAGCATTTT.

This clonotype showed up just a few times. The rearrangement joins TRBV27 to TRBJ2-1, with 7 nucleotides matching TRBD2. V was pared by 2 bases and J by 8 bases, with 6 bases of the junction left unmatched. The CDR3 runs to 14 residues. Germline V gene lookup returns CDR1 MNHEY and CDR2 SMNVEV (reference sequence). CDR3 DNA sequence: TGTGCCAGCAGTTTAGCCGGACTAGGGGATGAGCAGTTCTTC. Translating it yields CASSLAGLGDEQFF.

Many counts were recorded for this clonotype. The chain carries TRBV28 and TRBJ2-5; TRBD2 aligns across 8 bases. This CDR3 contains 16 residues. Germline V gene sequence: CDR1 MDHEN, CDR2 SYDVKM. V lost 6 bases to trimming and J lost 5 bases; unmatched junction nucleotides: 14. The CDR3 region has the DNA TGTGCCAGCAGCTTAGGATCAGCGGGAGTTGGGGAGACCCAGTACTTC. Protein: CASSLGSAGVGETQYF.

This clonotype was counted at least ten times. The chain combines TRBV7-3 with TRBJ2-1, with D possibly TRBD2 on 5 matching bases. Germline V gives CDR1 SGHTA, CDR2 FQGTGA. The CDR3 runs to 15 residues. V was trimmed by 2 bases and J by 6 bases, leaving 14 bases between them. In nucleotides, the CDR3 is TGTGCCAGCAGCTTAGGTAGCGCGAGGATCAATGAGCAGTTCTTC. Its protein product is CASSLGSARINEQFF.